Shown below are 4 T cell receptor beta chains from a single sample sequenced in a study of CD8+ T cells in alopecia areata (dated by TCRdb to the late 2010s). The treatment or condition label of this sample denotes: oral pan-JAK inhibitor, 5-10 mg twice daily. Libraries were built with the immunoSEQ multiplex PCR assay. RNA was extracted from all samples and reverse transcribed into cDNA, which served as template for TCR sequencing. TCRdb re-hosts the immuneACCESS table, in-frame sequences only. Its copies lack some clones; in the studies checked, an unresolved V gene accounts for under half of them, and the cause for the rest is not known. This sample gives about 210,000 clones in total; approximately 47% of them show up just once. The ten largest clones represent roughly 2.6% of the sample. The source was CD4+ T cells sorted from blood, collected at approximately week 36, from a patient treated with tofacitinib. These receptors were taken from a human donor with alopecia areata.

The rearrangement joins TRBV5-4 to TRBJ2-3, with 7 bases matching TRBD1. With V trimmed by 3 bases and J by 4 bases, 5 bases remained unmatched. Germline lookup yields CDR1 SGHNT and CDR2 YYREEE (reference sequence). This CDR3 has 14 residues. The CDR3 sequence is CASSSRQGSDTQYF. The CDR3 DNA sequence: TGTGCCAGCAGCTCCAGACAGGGTTCAGATACGCAGTATTTT. The full variable domain, with the rest looked up from reference TRBV5-4 and TRBJ2-3, is ETGVTQSPTHLIKTRGQQVTLRCSSQSGHNTVSWYQQALGQGPQFIFQYYREEENGRGNFPPRFSGLQFPNYSSELNVNALELDDSALYLCASSSRQGSDTQYFGPGTRLTVL.

This clone was seen a single time. The V and J genes are TRBV7-9 and TRBJ2-7; maybe TRBD1 (6 bases). The V gene's germline CDR1 is SEHNR and CDR2 FQNEAQ (reference sequence). V was shortened by 5 bases and J by 2 bases, with 16 bases between the two germline ends. The CDR3 has 15 amino acids. This CDR3 reads CASSTGQTNPYEQYF. The CDR3 region has the DNA TGTGCCAGCAGCACCGGACAGACTAACCCCTACGAGCAGTACTTC.

V gene TRBV30 combines with J gene TRBJ1-1; 8 bases are a match to TRBD1. This CDR3 contains 14 residues. Germline V gene data show CDR1 as GTSNPN and CDR2 as SVGIG (reference sequence). The ends lost 0 bases at V and 5 bases at J; junction bases unmatched: 5. The chain's CDR3 is CAWSVGQGITEAFF. The CDR3 bases are TGTGCCTGGAGTGTCGGACAGGGAATAACTGAAGCTTTCTTT.

The chain has TRBV12-5 and TRBJ2-6; D remains unclear. There are 16 residues in the CDR3. V was trimmed by 4 bases and J by 0 bases, leaving 10 bases between them. Germline CDR1 LGHNT, CDR2 FRNRAP. CDR3 sequence (DNA): TGTGCTAGTGGTTCTCCAGGAACCTCTGGGGCCAACGTCCTGACTTTC. Translation gives CASGSPGTSGANVLTF.